This T cell receptor beta chain was captured in a study of shared clonotypes between healthy human individuals (dated by TCRdb to 2018 to 2021). Concerning the study at large: A few men and two women, aged 18 to 49 years, made up the cohort. For each donor, CD4 naive and CD4 memory were each run on three plates, CD8 naive on two plates, and CD8 memory on one plate. To estimate repertoire size and how much clonotype sharing occurs between individuals, the study deeply sequenced the blood TCR repertoires of roughly 5 healthy adults. Libraries were prepared and TCR repertoires were sequenced by different laboratories using diverse techniques, in order to increase sequencing depth and limit assay-specific biases. Between about 0.8 and 9 billion PBMCs per donor were obtained by leukapheresis. Beyond this particular receptor, the publication reports: Only blood was sampled, and tissue TCR repertoires likely differ from those in blood. Naive subsets generally had larger estimated clonotype richness than memory subsets did. Sharing across a few donors was observed for about 5% of naive CD4, about 4% of naive CD8, over 2% of memory CD4, and roughly 0.4% of memory CD8 clonotypes. Based on pairwise subsampling, the degree of clonotype sharing among donors was expected to be affected by sequencing depth. The genetic and exposure-history diversity represented was limited by the small number of donors. Even with the large sequencing depth, rarefaction of the sorted-subset datasets indicated that sequencing was incomplete. Higher generation probabilities were observed for clonotypes shared by all four sorted-subset donors than for non-shared clonotypes.

TCR CDR3 regions were amplified from genomic DNA by multiplex PCR using the deep immunoSEQ assay. Genomic DNA extracted from each cell subset was distributed evenly over all wells of several immunoSEQ 96-well plates, and each plate served as one replicate. For sorted subsets, roughly 0.2 ug genomic DNA, equal to 30,000 to 35,000 T cell genomes, was loaded into each replicate PCR. The purified libraries were quantified using a Qubit 3.0 fluorometer, sized with a Bioanalyzer 2100, and then quantified again using the KAPA Library Quantification kit. Each immunoSEQ 96-well plate was sequenced on its own single-read 150-cycle Illumina NextSeq 550 flow cell. The authors' pipeline ran thus. Because only junctional sequences without quality scores were contained in the immunoSEQ output, filtering matching that applied to full-length reads could not be performed. To assign V/J genes and CDR3, sequences were annotated using PyIR, a Python wrapper for IgBLAST v1.9, with IMGT germline references. Any read was removed if the V/J assignment was weak (E-value above 1e-6), the CDR3 was missing, or the read contained stop codons, out-of-frame junctions, or ambiguous translated residues. A V3J clonotype was defined by an identical inferred V gene, J gene, and CDR3 amino acid sequence. The percentage overlap between two repertoires was calculated by dividing the number of shared unique clonotypes by the size of the smaller repertoire. RTK rarefaction, the Chao1 estimator, and Recon v2.1 estimates of unobserved clonotypes were used to assess repertoire richness. Generation probabilities for all TCRbeta clonotypes obtained by the gDNA method from a few donors were computed using OLGA. As stored in TCRdb, this immuneACCESS dataset retains in-frame rearrangements with V and J assigned. A fraction of the clones does not appear; measured against another copy, unresolved V genes explain less than half of the discrepancy, and the remainder lacks a known reason. V and J calls and clone size come straight from that table; D and trimming were deduced from the DNA. This sample gives about 2.5 million clones in total; approximately 90% of them show up just once. The ten top clones hold about 0.41% of the sample.

This clone was seen only once. The antigen it binds to is not known. Base quality data are lacking; no much larger clone is found one base away. Its CDR3 holds 18 amino acids, cysteine through phenylalanine. The retained sequence is limited to the CDR3, 54 bases, with the frame set at the first base. From a lookup of the germline V gene (reference sequence), CDR1 and CDR2 are LNHDA and SQIVND. V loses 4 bases, J loses 2 bases, and the germline ends lie 20 bases apart. Donors were healthy HIV-negative adults with no recently reported acute infections or vaccinations. Every donor was a Caucasian adult living in Nashville, Tennessee, USA. CD4+ T cells were enriched by magnetic negative selection; naive cells were then positively selected on CD45RA, and the negative fraction formed the memory subset. Blood was obtained by leukapheresis, after which PBMCs were separated by Ficoll-Histopaque density gradient centrifugation and cryopreserved in liquid nitrogen vapor phase. Analytical flow cytometry was used to check the purity and quantity of every magnetically sorted T cell population. From each sorted fraction, genomic DNA was isolated and quantified by UV absorbance on a Nanodrop 2000c.

The TCR originated in a man aged 18 to 35 in good health. Some clones in this sample may be carry-over from other donors' samples. Sequencing was carried out using naive CD4+ T cells from PBMCs. The cell subset or site tag for this specimen amounts to: CD45RA+ positively selected. The chain employs TRBV19 and TRBJ2-2, with the D gene tentatively TRBD1 or TRBD2, based on 6 matching bases in each. The CDR3 corresponds to CASSTNNGGTKNTGELFF. The sequence in DNA is TGTGCCAGTAGTACAAATAACGGGGGCACAAAAAACACCGGGGAGCTGTTTTTT.